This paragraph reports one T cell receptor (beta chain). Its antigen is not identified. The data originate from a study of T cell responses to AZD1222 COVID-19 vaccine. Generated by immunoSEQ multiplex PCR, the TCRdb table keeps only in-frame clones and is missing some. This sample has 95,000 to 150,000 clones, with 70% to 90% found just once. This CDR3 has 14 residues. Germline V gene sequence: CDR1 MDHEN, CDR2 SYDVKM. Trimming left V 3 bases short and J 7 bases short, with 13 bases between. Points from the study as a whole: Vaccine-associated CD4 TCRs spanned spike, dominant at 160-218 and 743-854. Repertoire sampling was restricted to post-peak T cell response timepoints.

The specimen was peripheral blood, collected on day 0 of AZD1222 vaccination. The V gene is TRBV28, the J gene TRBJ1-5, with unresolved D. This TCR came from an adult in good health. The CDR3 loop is CASSFGLSGQPQHF. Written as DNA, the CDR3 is TGTGCCAGCAGTTTCGGGCTGTCCGGGCAGCCCCAGCATTTT.